One sample yielded the 15 T cell receptor beta chains listed below, sequenced in a study of technical replicates of blood from a few donors. Sequenced by immunoSEQ multiplex PCR; TCRdb stores in-frame clones only, minus some. The repertoire holds approximately 93,000 clones, approximately 95% seen once, with roughly 0.28% in the top ten. The sample was T cells isolated from PBMCs. Source of these receptors: a human donor in good health.

J is TRBJ1-5 and V is TRBV15, with D unresolved. CDR1 and CDR2 (germline): LNHNV, YYDKDF (reference sequence). CDR3 length: 14 residues. With 0 bases removed from V and 4 bases from J, the gap between germline ends came to 7 bases. The CDR3 nucleotides are TGTGCCACCAGCAGAGATGAGGATAATCAGCCCCAGCATTTT. Translated: CATSRDEDNQPQHF.

This rearrangement joins TRBV15 to TRBJ2-1, with D possibly TRBD1 on 5 matching bases. V was trimmed by 0 bases and J by 10 bases, leaving 13 bases between them. Germline V CDR1 and CDR2: LNHNV, YYDKDF (reference sequence). There are 14 residues in the CDR3. CDR3 sequence (DNA): TGTGCCACCAGCAGAGATAGGACAACCAAAGAGCAGTTCTTC. Its protein is CATSRDRTTKEQFF.

The chain recombines TRBV5-4 with TRBJ2-1, with 12 bases that match TRBD2. The V and J ends lost 4 bases and 2 bases, in that order; junction bases with no gene match: 7. The V gene's germline CDR1 is SGHNT and CDR2 YYREEE (reference sequence). The CDR3 sequence is 17 residues long. The CDR3 DNA sequence: TGTGCCAGCAGCGTTATGACTAGCGGGAGTGCCTACAATGAGCAGTTCTTC. Translated, it gives CASSVMTSGSAYNEQFF.

This chain connects TRBV5-1 to TRBJ2-1, with TRBD2 matching over 7 bases. The CDR3 loop spans 15 amino acids. With V trimmed by 6 bases and J by 4 bases, 10 bases remained unmatched. Germline V gene lookup returns CDR1 SGHRS and CDR2 YFSETQ. DNA of the CDR3: TGCGCCAGCACAGAGACAGCCGGGGGGTACAATGAGCAGTTCTTC. This translates into CASTETAGGYNEQFF.

This rearrangement joins TRBV11-2 to TRBJ2-7; 9 positions agree with TRBD1. This CDR3 has 17 residues. J lost 2 bases, V lost 5 bases, and 13 bases had no gene match. Germline V CDR1 and CDR2: SGHAT, FQNNGV. The CDR3 nucleotides are TGTGCCAGCAGCCACTTAGTCTTCCGGGACAGGGCCTACGAGCAGTACTTC. It translates to CASSHLVFRDRAYEQYF.

In its sample, this clone was seen once. The chain links TRBV29-1 to TRBJ2-1; 12 nucleotides match TRBD2. This CDR3 is 15 amino acids long. The germline V gene encodes CDR1 SQVTM and CDR2 ANQGSEA. V dropped 4 bases and J dropped 5; count of bases not matched to a gene: 6. CDR3 coding DNA: TGCAGCGTTGGACACCGACTAGCGGGAGACAATGAGCAGTTCTTC. Translation gives CSVGHRLAGDNEQFF.

The J gene is TRBJ1-1, the V gene TRBV5-4; D might be TRBD1 (5 bases). CDR3 size: 13 residues. Germline loops: CDR1 SGHNT, CDR2 YYREEE (reference sequence). Between the trimmed V and J ends, which lost 5 bases and 0 bases, there was a span of 8 bases. In DNA, the CDR3 is TGTGCCAGCAGAACAGGTATGAACACTGAAGCTTTCTTT. Protein product: CASRTGMNTEAFF.

The V call is TRBV9, the J call TRBJ2-7; 7 bases map to TRBD2. The junction had 6 bases not matched to a gene; V was cut back by 3 bases and J by 6 bases. Per the germline V gene, CDR1 is SGDLS and CDR2 is YYNGEE. The CDR3 totals 13 residues. CDR3 region: CASSALLAGEQYF. CDR3 in DNA: TGTGCCAGCAGCGCCCTGTTAGCGGGCGAGCAGTACTTC.

This rearrangement joins TRBV30 to TRBJ1-4, with D uncertain. Germline CDR1 GTSNPN, CDR2 SVGIG (reference sequence). The CDR3 has 15 residues. V was pared by 2 bases and J by 3 bases, with 13 bases between. The CDR3 DNA reads TGTGCCTGGAGTAATGTTGAGGATTCTAATGAAAAACTGTTTTTT. Residues: CAWSNVEDSNEKLFF.

J is TRBJ2-1 and V is TRBV12-5, with 7 bases that match TRBD1. Germline-derived CDR1 and CDR2 are LGHNT and FRNRAP. V shed 4 bases and J 1 base; nucleotides not matched to a gene: 13. This CDR3 spans 18 amino acids. The CDR3 reads CASGSITDGTVSYNEQFF. The CDR3 DNA reads as TGTGCTAGTGGTTCCATTACGGATGGGACAGTTTCCTACAATGAGCAGTTCTTC.

The gene calls are TRBV7-9 and TRBJ1-1; D ambiguous. The CDR3 covers 12 residues. The V and J ends lost 1 base and 8 bases respectively, with 8 bases between them. Germline loops: CDR1 SEHNR, CDR2 FQNEAQ (reference sequence). CDR3 sequence (DNA): TGTGCCAGCAGCTTAGGAGGTGTGGAAGCTTTCTTT. It encodes CASSLGGVEAFF.

V gene TRBV6-6 combines with J gene TRBJ2-4; 8 nucleotides align to TRBD1. This CDR3 has 16 residues. Germline V gene data show CDR1 as MNHNY and CDR2 as SVGAGI (reference sequence). Trimming at V came to 5 bases and at J to 9 bases, leaving 15 bases not matched to a gene. This CDR3 reads CASSTGQGRFVSIQYF. CDR3 sequence (DNA): TGTGCCAGCAGTACCGGACAGGGTCGTTTTGTTAGCATTCAGTACTTC.

This chain links TRBV30 with TRBJ1-2, with 8 nucleotides matching TRBD1. Germline V gene lookup returns CDR1 GTSNPN and CDR2 SVGIG (reference sequence). With 0 bases clipped from V and 2 bases from J, the junction kept 2 bases outside the gene matches. The CDR3 extends over 14 amino acids. The CDR3: CAWSVQGGNYGYTF. The CDR3, as DNA: TGTGCCTGGAGTGTACAGGGGGGAAACTATGGCTACACCTTC.

V and J are TRBV14 and TRBJ1-2; D is possibly TRBD1 (6 bases). Trimming left V 5 bases short and J 13 bases short, with 17 bases between. Looked up from germline, CDR1 is SGHDN and CDR2 is FVKESK. This CDR3 region has 12 residues. CDR3 DNA: TGTGCCAGCAGCGACCGGGACACCCAAGGCACCTTC. Its translation is CASSDRDTQGTF. Combining the CDR3 with reference TRBV14 and TRBJ1-2 gives the whole variable domain EAGVTQFPSHSVIEKGQTVTLRCDPISGHDNLYWYRRVMGKEIKFLLHFVKESKQDESGMPNNRFLAERTGGTYSTLKVQPAELEDSGVYFCASSDRDTQGTFGSGTRLTVV.

The CDR3 DNA reads TGTGCCAGCACCGCCGGGGACGAGCAGTACTTC. Its translation is CASTAGDEQYF. V is TRBV6-5 and J is TRBJ2-7; a possible D gene is TRBD2 (5 bases). The CDR3 totals 11 residues. Germline V gives CDR1 MNHEY, CDR2 SVGAGI. Trimming pared 7 bases from V and 5 bases from J, leaving 9 bases between.